This TCR beta chain was documented in a study of preoperative IRX-2 immunotherapy in early breast cancer. Treatment denoted: preoperative locoregional IRX-2 cytokine immunotherapy. This phase Ib study tested locoregional IRX-2 cytokine immunotherapy given before surgery. Germline assignment: CDR1 SGHTS and CDR2 YDEGEE. The ends were cut back, 2 bases at V and 4 bases at J, with 18 bases in the middle. This CDR3 has 16 amino acids. The assay was immunoSEQ multiplex PCR, and TCRdb's table has in-frame clones only and misses some. The sample lists roughly 43,000 clones, about 95% occurring once. The starting material was tumor tissue, obtained after IRX-2 immunotherapy. The TCR sequence derives from a human donor with breast cancer. The genes are TRBV5-8 and TRBJ1-1; D is unresolved. The CDR3 spells CASSFRPQVIPTEAFF. In DNA form, the CDR3 reads TGTGCCAGCAGCTTTCGACCGCAAGTGATCCCCACTGAAGCTTTCTTT.